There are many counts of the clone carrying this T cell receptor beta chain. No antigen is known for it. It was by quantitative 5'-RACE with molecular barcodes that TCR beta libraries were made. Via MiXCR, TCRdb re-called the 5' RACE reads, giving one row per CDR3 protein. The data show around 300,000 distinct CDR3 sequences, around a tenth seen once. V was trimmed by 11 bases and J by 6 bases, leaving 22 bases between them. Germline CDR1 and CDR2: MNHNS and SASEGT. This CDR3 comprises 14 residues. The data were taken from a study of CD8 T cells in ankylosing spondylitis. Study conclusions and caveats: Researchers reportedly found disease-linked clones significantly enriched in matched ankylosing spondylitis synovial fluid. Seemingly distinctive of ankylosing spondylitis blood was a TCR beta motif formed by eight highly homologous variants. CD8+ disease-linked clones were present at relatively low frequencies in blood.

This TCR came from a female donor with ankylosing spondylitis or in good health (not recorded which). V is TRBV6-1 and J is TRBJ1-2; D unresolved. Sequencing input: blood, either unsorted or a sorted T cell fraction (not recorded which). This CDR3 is CASHTGRTLDGYTF. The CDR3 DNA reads TGTGCCTCACATACCGGGAGGACTCTCGATGGCTACACCTTC.